These 7 T cell receptor beta chains share one sample of origin, sequenced in a study of tumor-infiltrating lymphocytes in primary liver carcinoma. Out of unsorted whole blood came the blood RNA, and germline DNA was extracted as well. From approximately 500 ng total RNA, TCR beta cDNA was generated with a primer in the constant region. Slightly modified ARM-PCR, run as three nested multiplex PCR rounds, produced the TCR beta libraries. Each of the first two PCR rounds ran roughly 9 cycles with TRBV1-TRBV30 forward and C-beta reverse primers. TCRdb passed the multiplex PCR reads through MiXCR, listing each CDR3 protein once. The sample records 310,000 or so distinct CDR3 sequences, roughly three fifths being singletons. The specimen was peripheral blood. Receptor source: a woman aged 30 to 39 with primary liver carcinoma and hepatitis B virus infection.

A remark on this clonotype: A read error may explain this, as a much larger clone is one base away. The chain is built from TRBV12-3 or TRBV12-4 and TRBJ2-7; TRBD2 might be the D (5 bases). The CDR3 runs 17 residues. V shed 0 bases and J shed 0 bases, with 15 bases lying between them. CDR3 DNA sequence: TGTGCCAGCAGTTTAGCCGGCGGGTGCCAGAGCTCCTACGAGCAGTACTTC. Protein: CASSLAGGCQSSYEQYF.

The chain carries TRBV6-1 and TRBJ1-5; D perhaps matches TRBD1 (5 bases). The CDR3 consists of 15 residues. Germline V lookup: CDR1 MNHNS, CDR2 SASEGT. The V gene lost 4 bases and the J gene lost 5 bases, with 15 bases spanning the gap. The CDR3 here is CASSVSGERDQPQHF. The CDR3 bases are TGTGCCAGCAGTGTATCGGGGGAGCGCGATCAGCCCCAGCATTTT.

Concerning this clonotype itself: This clone may be a read error of a much larger clone one base away. The V and J genes are TRBV11-3 and TRBJ2-5, with 11 bases lining up with TRBD1. The CDR3 is made up of 16 amino acids. The germline CDR1 and CDR2 sequences are SGHNT and YENEEA. V was pared by 5 bases and J by 3 bases, with 8 bases of the junction left unmatched. The CDR3 region is CASSPRTGGLEETQYF. The CDR3 DNA reads TGTGCCAGCAGCCCCCGGACAGGGGGCTTAGAAGAGACCCAGTACTTC.

This clonotype showed up just a few times. The chain combines TRBV6-2 or TRBV6-3 with TRBJ1-5; tentative D call: TRBD1 (6 bases). Germline V CDR1 and CDR2: MNHEY, SVGEGT. CDR3 length: 13 residues. V gave up 11 bases and J gave up 7 bases, with 18 bases separating them. The CDR3 DNA is TGTGCCGCACGAACAGGGTCTTTCCAGCCCCAGCATTTT. Protein sequence: CAARTGSFQPQHF.

This chain links TRBV7-9 with TRBJ1-1; 7 nucleotides agree with TRBD1. The CDR3 length is 13 residues. J gave up 5 bases and V 3 bases, and 3 bases lay outside the gene matches. Germline V CDR1 and CDR2: SEHNR, FQNEAQ (reference sequence). CDR3 coding DNA: TGTGCCAGCAGCTTCCAGGACAGGACTGAAGCTTTCTTT. Its protein product is CASSFQDRTEAFF.

This clonotype was observed at least ten times. The chain employs TRBV11-1 and TRBJ2-7; D gene unclear. This CDR3 spans 13 amino acids. Trimming cost V 2 bases and J 0 bases, with 5 bases left between them. CDR1 and CDR2 (germline): SGHAT, FQDESV (reference sequence). The CDR3 nucleotides are TGTGCCAGCAGCTTACTTAGCTCCTACGAGCAGTACTTC. This codes for CASSLLSSYEQYF.

Note on this clonotype: This may be a read error, as it is one base from a much larger clone. The V call is TRBV5-4, the J call TRBJ2-7, with D perhaps matching TRBD1 (5 bases). CDR1 and CDR2 from the germline V gene are SGHNT and YYREEE (reference sequence). Trimming left V 2 bases short and J 3 bases short, with 15 bases between. The CDR3 loop spans 15 amino acids. The CDR3 spells CASSFRQWSYYEQYF. In DNA form, the CDR3 reads TGTGCCAGCAGCTTTAGACAGTGGAGCTACTACGAGCAGTACTTC.